The clone carrying this T cell receptor beta chain was seen more than once but under ten times. Its target is unknown. The data are from a study of sequential checkpoint blockade in melanoma. Overall study context: DNA from around 90 pretreatment tumor samples underwent TCRβ immunosequencing. Study-wide findings and caveats: Rising tumor T-cell fraction and clonality meant about 30 times likelier benefit.

Germline values: CDR1 SGHNT, CDR2 YENEEA. The J segment lost 3 bases and the V segment lost 8 bases, leaving 10 bases of the junction unmatched. The CDR3 totals 15 residues. Sequencing used immunoSEQ multiplex PCR; TCRdb keeps in-frame clones, though not all of them. Here the sample spans more than 2,500 clones, around 21% being singletons. Specified treatment: randomized to nivolumab then ipilimumab (arm A) or the reverse (arm B). The V gene is TRBV11-3, the J gene TRBJ2-5; 9 nucleotides agree with TRBD1. The sequences come from tumor tissue (inferred from file names), collected from a patient given nivolumab and ipilimumab in sequence. The receptor comes from a human donor with melanoma. CDR3 DNA: TGTGCCAGCGCGCGGACAGGGGTCGGGGAAGAGACCCAGTACTTC. It specifies CASARTGVGEETQYF.